Following are 8 T cell receptor beta chains from one sample sequenced in a study of T cells expressing NK-cell markers. Using the 5' RACE reads, TCRdb records one entry per CDR3 protein without DNA. Its table records more than 120,000 distinct CDR3 sequences. Sequenced: blood T cells: a sorted CD56 or NKG2C T cell subset, CD4+ or CD8+ T cells, or bulk PBMC T cells (not recorded which). The receptors derive from a man aged 18 to 30 in good health.

The chain couples TRBV9 to TRBJ2-5; TCRdb's D call, TRBD1, is unchecked because there is no DNA. CDR3 length: 15 residues. Germline V gene data show CDR1 as SGDLS and CDR2 as YYNGEE. Here the CDR3 reads CASSVGGRTQETQYF. The variable domain in full, with the rest retrieved from reference TRBV9 and TRBJ2-5, is DSGVTQTPKHLITATGQRVTLRCSPRSGDLSVYWYQQSLDQGLQFLIQYYNGEERAKGNILERFSAQQFPDLHSELNLSSLELGDSALYFCASSVGGRTQETQYFGPGTRLLVL.

The gene calls are TRBV29-1 and TRBJ1-1; TCRdb's D call of TRBD1 is untestable without DNA. The CDR3 is made up of 14 amino acids. Germline lookup yields CDR1 SQVTM and CDR2 ANQGSEA. This CDR3 reads CSVEDRGFLAEAFF. The whole variable domain, filled in from reference TRBV29-1 and TRBJ1-1, reads SAVISQKPSRDICQRGTSLTIQCQVDSQVTMMFWYRQQPGQSLTLIATANQGSEATYESGFVIDKFPISRPNLTFSTLTVSNMSPEDSSIYLCSVEDRGFLAEAFFGQGTRLTVV.

The chain is built from TRBV12-3 or TRBV12-4 and TRBJ2-1; TCRdb lists TRBD1, though no DNA is available to test this call. CDR3 length equals 16 residues. This CDR3 reads CASSPSPGTDYNEQFF.

This chain uses TRBV2 with TRBJ2-1; the TCRdb call, TRBD2, lacks DNA for checking. Germline V CDR1 and CDR2: SNHLY, FYNNEI. The CDR3 covers 15 residues. CDR3 amino acids: CASSELAGVGNEQFF.

The chain has TRBV27 and TRBJ2-1; with no DNA, the TCRdb D assignment of TRBD2 cannot be verified. Germline V gives CDR1 MNHEY, CDR2 SMNVEV (reference sequence). The CDR3 has 14 residues. CDR3: CASSGREGYNEQFF.

The chain employs TRBV6-5 and TRBJ2-7; no DNA is available, so the TRBD2 call from TCRdb remains unchecked. The germline gives CDR1 MNHEY, CDR2 SVGAGI. CDR3 length: 13 residues. The CDR3 sequence: CASSYSTQLEEYF.

The chain carries TRBV6-2 or TRBV6-3 and TRBJ2-2; TCRdb outputs TRBD2, but without DNA this stays unchecked. This CDR3 is 11 amino acids long. The V gene's germline CDR1 is MNHEY and CDR2 SVGEGT. The CDR3 here is CATLGPGELFF.

V is TRBV6-2 or TRBV6-3 and J is TRBJ2-3; checking the TCRdb D call of TRBD2 is not possible without DNA. From germline, CDR1 is MNHEY and CDR2 SVGEGT. The CDR3 is made up of 20 amino acids. CDR3 amino acids: CASSYSLGVGLAGVRDTQYF.